The 2 T cell receptor beta chains presented below share a single source sample, sequenced in a study of OX40 agonist ivuxolimab in advanced cancers. Sequencing used immunoSEQ multiplex PCR; TCRdb keeps in-frame clones, though not all of them. Found here are under 55,000 clones, about 89% of them singletons; the top ten hold 16%. Material: CD4+ or CD8+ T cells sorted from blood, obtained in a trial of the OX40 agonist ivuxolimab. The origin of the receptors is an adult with an advanced solid tumor such as melanoma, head and neck, liver or kidney cancer.

V and J are TRBV6-6 and TRBJ1-1; 7 bases are a match to TRBD1. This CDR3 contains 11 residues. The germline V gene encodes CDR1 MNHNY and CDR2 SVGAGI (reference sequence). V lost 6 bases, J lost 13 bases, and 8 bases stayed unmatched. CDR3 coding DNA: TGTGCCAGCAGCCCGGGACAGCAGTTTTTCTTT. This encodes CASSPGQQFFF.

This chain links TRBV7-9 with TRBJ2-7, with a possible D match to TRBD2 (5 bases). Trimming took off 1 base at V and 5 bases at J, with 12 bases between the two ends. The CDR3 is 14 residues long. CDR1 and CDR2 (germline): SEHNR, FQNEAQ (reference sequence). CDR3 nucleotides: TGTGCCAGCAGCTTAGTGACTATCCCCCACGAGCAGTACTTC. It specifies CASSLVTIPHEQYF.